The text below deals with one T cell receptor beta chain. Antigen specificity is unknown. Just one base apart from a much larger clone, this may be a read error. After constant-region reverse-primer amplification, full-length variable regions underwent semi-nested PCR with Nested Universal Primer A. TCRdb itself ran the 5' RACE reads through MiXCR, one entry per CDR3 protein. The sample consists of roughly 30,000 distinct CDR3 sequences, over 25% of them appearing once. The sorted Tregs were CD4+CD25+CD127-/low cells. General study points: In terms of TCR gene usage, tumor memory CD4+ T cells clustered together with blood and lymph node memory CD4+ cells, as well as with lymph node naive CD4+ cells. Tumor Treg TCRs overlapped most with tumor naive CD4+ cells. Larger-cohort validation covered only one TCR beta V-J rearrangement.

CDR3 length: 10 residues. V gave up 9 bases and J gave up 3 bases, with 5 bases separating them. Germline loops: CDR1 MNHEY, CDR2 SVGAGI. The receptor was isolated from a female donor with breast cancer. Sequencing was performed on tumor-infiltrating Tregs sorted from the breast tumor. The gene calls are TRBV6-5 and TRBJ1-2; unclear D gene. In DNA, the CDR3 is TGTGCCAGAATTCACTATGGCTACACCTTC. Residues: CARIHYGYTF.